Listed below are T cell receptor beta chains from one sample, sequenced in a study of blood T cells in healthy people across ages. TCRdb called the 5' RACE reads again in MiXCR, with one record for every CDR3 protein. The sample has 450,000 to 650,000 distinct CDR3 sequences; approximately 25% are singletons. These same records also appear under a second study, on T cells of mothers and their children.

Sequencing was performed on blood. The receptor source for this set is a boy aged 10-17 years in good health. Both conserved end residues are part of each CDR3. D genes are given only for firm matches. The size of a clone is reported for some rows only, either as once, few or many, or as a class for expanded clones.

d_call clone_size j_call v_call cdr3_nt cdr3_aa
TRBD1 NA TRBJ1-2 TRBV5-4 TGTGCCAGCGAGGAGGGACAGGGCTATGGCTACACCTTC CASEEGQGYGYTF
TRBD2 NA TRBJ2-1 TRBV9 TGTGCCAGCAGCGTAAGTAGCGGGGGATGCAATGAGCAGTTCTTC CASSVSSGGCNEQFF
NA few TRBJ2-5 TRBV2 TGTGCCAGCACCCAAAGGGGGATCGGGCAAGAGACCCAGTACTTC CASTQRGIGQETQYF
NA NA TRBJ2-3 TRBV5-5 TGTGCCAGCAGCTTGGAAATGACTTCTGATACGCAGTATTTT CASSLEMTSDTQYF
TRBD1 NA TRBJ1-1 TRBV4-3 TGCGCCAGCAGCCTCGGACAGGGGGCTTGGGGCACTGAAGCTTTCTTT CASSLGQGAWGTEAFF
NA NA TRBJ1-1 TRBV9 TGTGCCAGCAGCGTAAGGGGAGGATACAGGGAGGGCGACACTGAAGCTTTCTTT CASSVRGGYREGDTEAFF
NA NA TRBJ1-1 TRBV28 TGTGCCAGCAGTCTCTCGGGCCCACTTTATGAAGCTTTCTTT CASSLSGPLYEAFF
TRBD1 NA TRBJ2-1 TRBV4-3 TGCGCCAGCAGCCAATTCCGGGACAGGGGGCTCAATGAGCAGTTCTTC CASSQFRDRGLNEQFF
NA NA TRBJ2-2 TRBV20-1 TGCAGTGCTAGTAAAGGGCCCCGGGAGCTGTTTTTT CSASKGPRELFF
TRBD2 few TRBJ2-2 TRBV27 TGTGCCAGCAGTCCTCACCCCAGGACTAGTAACACCGGGGAGCTGCTTTTT CASSPHPRTSNTGELLF
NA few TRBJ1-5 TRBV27 TGTGCCAGCAGTTTTTATAGCAATCAGCCCCAGCGTTTT CASSFYSNQPQRF
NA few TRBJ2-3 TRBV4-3 TGCGCCAGCAGCCAAGAAGGGCCAGATACGCAGTATTTT CASSQEGPDTQYF
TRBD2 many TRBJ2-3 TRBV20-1 TGCAGTGCTAGAGCGGCCCATAGGAGCGGGAGGGCATGGGATACGCAGTATTTT CSARAAHRSGRAWDTQYF
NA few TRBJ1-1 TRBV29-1 TGCAGCGTTGAAGATACCCCCGGGGAAGCTTTCTTT CSVEDTPGEAFF
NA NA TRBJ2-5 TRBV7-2 TGTGCCAGCAGCCTCCAAGCGCGAGAGACCCAGTACTTC CASSLQARETQYF
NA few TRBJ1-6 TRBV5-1 TGCGCCAGCAGCTTATCGGACCCCGGAAATTCACCCCTCCACTTT CASSLSDPGNSPLHF
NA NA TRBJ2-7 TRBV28 TGTGCCAGCAGTTGGATCGGGACTGCCGAGCAGTACTTC CASSWIGTAEQYF
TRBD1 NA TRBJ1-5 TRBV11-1 TGTGCCAGCAGCTTAGACGGGGGGACAGGTCCTCTCTTTAGCAATCAGCCCCAGCATTTT CASSLDGGTGPLFSNQPQHF
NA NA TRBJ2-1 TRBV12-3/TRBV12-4 TGTGCCAGCAGTCCCTGGGACTTGCCCAATGAGCAGTTCTTC CASSPWDLPNEQFF
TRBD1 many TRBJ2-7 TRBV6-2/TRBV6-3 TGTGCCAGCAGTCCAGGACAGGATCATGGCGAGCAGTACTTC CASSPGQDHGEQYF
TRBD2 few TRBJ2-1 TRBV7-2 TGTGCCAGCAGCTTAACGCGGGGGGGTTACAATGAGCAGTTCTTC CASSLTRGGYNEQFF
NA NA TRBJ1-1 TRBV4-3 TGCGCCAGCAGCCATGTAGGAAGGAACACTGAAGCTTTCTTT CASSHVGRNTEAFF
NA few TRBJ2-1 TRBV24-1 TGTGCCACCAGTGATTTCGCAAGGGGTGGCAATGAGCAGTTCTTC CATSDFARGGNEQFF
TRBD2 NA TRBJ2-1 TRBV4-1 TGCGCCAGCAGCGGACTGAGCGGGGGGCAGTTCTTC CASSGLSGGQFF
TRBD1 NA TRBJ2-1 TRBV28 TGTGCCAGCATCGGACAGGGGGCTGTTGTTAATGAGCAGTTCTTC CASIGQGAVVNEQFF